This TCR beta chain originates from a study of patients and donors after allogeneic stem cell transplantation. Germline values: CDR1 SGHVS, CDR2 FQNEAQ. Trimming removed 8 bases from V and 4 bases from J; junction bases left unmatched: 8. The CDR3 is 15 amino acids. TCRdb re-called the RT-PCR reads with MiXCR, one entry per CDR3 protein. The sample contains some 230,000 distinct CDR3 sequences, roughly an eighth of which appear only once. This sequence was found in a human donor who was either an allogeneic HSCT recipient or a stem cell or donor lymphocyte infusion donor (not recorded which). It is not recorded whose cells these are; they may come from a transplant donor. Sequencing used blood, either unsorted or a sorted T cell fraction (not recorded which). The V call is TRBV7-8, the J call TRBJ2-1; TRBD1 matches 10 bases. This CDR3 reads CASSWDRGRYNEQFF. CDR3 bases: TGTGCCAGCTCCTGGGACAGGGGTAGGTACAATGAGCAGTTCTTC.